A selection of T cell receptor beta chains follows, all from one sample in a study of blood T cell repertoires in COVID-19. Data came from immunoSEQ multiplex PCR; TCRdb stores just in-frame clones and leaves some out. In the table there are fewer than 400,000 clones, 80% to 90% of which are singletons. What was sequenced was PBMCs or T cells enriched from blood (not recorded which). Receptor source: a man between 25 and 39 years old who had recovered from COVID-19. Both conserved end residues are part of each CDR3. The D gene is left open where the match is weak. Not all rows give a size; the values are once, few, many and, for expanded clones, a class.

V gene: TRBV18
J gene: TRBJ1-2
clone size: .
D gene: TRBD1
CDR3 DNA: TGTGCCAGCTCACCCGACAGGGTACAGGGCTACACCTTC
CDR3 protein: CASSPDRVQGYTF

V gene: TRBV28
J gene: TRBJ1-5
clone size: .
D gene: TRBD1
CDR3 DNA: TGTGCCAGCAGTTTATTGGTAGGGACAGGGGGCTTTCAGCCCCAGCATTTT
CDR3 protein: CASSLLVGTGGFQPQHF

V gene: TRBV7-9
J gene: TRBJ2-1
clone size: .
D gene: TRBD1
CDR3 DNA: TGTGCCAGCACCTGGACAGGAGCGAATGAGCAGTTCTTC
CDR3 protein: CASTWTGANEQFF

V gene: TRBV7-9
J gene: TRBJ2-3
clone size: .
D gene: .
CDR3 DNA: TGTGCCAGCAGCTCCGGGGTCCGCGTCGGGGTTGAGACAGATACGCAGTATTTT
CDR3 protein: CASSSGVRVGVETDTQYF

V gene: TRBV2
J gene: TRBJ1-6
clone size: .
D gene: TRBD1
CDR3 DNA: TGTGCCAGCAGACGAAACCCGATCCACCGGGACAGGGGTAATTCACCCCTCCACTTT
CDR3 protein: CASRRNPIHRDRGNSPLHF

V gene: TRBV9
J gene: TRBJ2-3
clone size: .
D gene: TRBD2
CDR3 DNA: TGTGCCAGCAGCACCAGGACTAGCGGGGGTACGACAGATACGCAGTATTTT
CDR3 protein: CASSTRTSGGTTDTQYF

V gene: TRBV7-9
J gene: TRBJ2-3
clone size: .
D gene: .
CDR3 DNA: TGTGCCAGCAGCTTCCCCGACGGACACACAGATACGCAGTATTTT
CDR3 protein: CASSFPDGHTDTQYF

V gene: TRBV18
J gene: TRBJ1-1
clone size: .
D gene: TRBD1
CDR3 DNA: TGTGCCAGCTCACTTAAGGAACAGGGGAGCAACACTGAAGCTTTCTTT
CDR3 protein: CASSLKEQGSNTEAFF

V gene: TRBV5-5
J gene: TRBJ1-1
clone size: .
D gene: .
CDR3 DNA: TGTGCCAGCAGCTCTCAGGAGGACGAAGCTTTCTTT
CDR3 protein: CASSSQEDEAFF

V gene: TRBV28
J gene: TRBJ2-4
clone size: .
D gene: TRBD2
CDR3 DNA: TGTGCCAGCAGTTTTCTAGCGGGGGGCGTTGGGCACATTCAGTACTTC
CDR3 protein: CASSFLAGGVGHIQYF

V gene: TRBV5-1
J gene: TRBJ1-1
clone size: .
D gene: TRBD1
CDR3 DNA: TGCGCCAGCAGCTCCCGCCGGGACAGGGAGAACACTGAAGCTTTCTTT
CDR3 protein: CASSSRRDRENTEAFF

V gene: TRBV19
J gene: TRBJ1-2
clone size: .
D gene: TRBD1
CDR3 DNA: TGTGCCAGTCAGGACAGGGCAATAGGCTACACCTTC
CDR3 protein: CASQDRAIGYTF

V gene: TRBV7-6
J gene: TRBJ1-3
clone size: .
D gene: TRBD1
CDR3 DNA: TGTGCCAGCAGTTCGACAGGGAACACCATATATTTT
CDR3 protein: CASSSTGNTIYF

V gene: TRBV5-1
J gene: TRBJ1-1
clone size: .
D gene: TRBD1
CDR3 DNA: TGCGCCAGCAGCACTGACAGGGTGAACACTGAAGCTTTCTTT
CDR3 protein: CASSTDRVNTEAFF

V gene: TRBV28
J gene: TRBJ1-2
clone size: .
D gene: .
CDR3 DNA: TGTGCCAGCAGTTTAGCGGGGGGAGCTAACTATGGCTACACCTTC
CDR3 protein: CASSLAGGANYGYTF

V gene: TRBV7-3
J gene: TRBJ2-5
clone size: .
D gene: TRBD2
CDR3 DNA: TGTGCCAGCAGCTCGCTAGCGGGACCCCAAGAGACCCAGTACTTC
CDR3 protein: CASSSLAGPQETQYF

V gene: TRBV7-2
J gene: TRBJ2-2
clone size: .
D gene: .
CDR3 DNA: TGTGCCAGCAGTTACAGACAGGTGAACACCGGGGAGCTGTTTTTT
CDR3 protein: CASSYRQVNTGELFF

V gene: TRBV7-2
J gene: TRBJ2-1
clone size: .
D gene: .
CDR3 DNA: TGTGCCAGCAGCTTAGGGACAGCCCAAAGCAATGAGCAGTTCTTC
CDR3 protein: CASSLGTAQSNEQFF

V gene: TRBV7-2
J gene: TRBJ2-1
clone size: .
D gene: TRBD2
CDR3 DNA: TGTGCCAGCAGCCCGGGGGGCGGGACTAGCCGACTTGAGCAGTTCTTC
CDR3 protein: CASSPGGGTSRLEQFF

V gene: TRBV3-1/TRBV3-2
J gene: TRBJ2-2
clone size: few
D gene: TRBD2
CDR3 DNA: TGTGCCAGCAGCCAAGGACTAGCGGGGGGGAACACCGGGGAGCTGTTTTTT
CDR3 protein: CASSQGLAGGNTGELFF

V gene: TRBV11-2
J gene: TRBJ1-1
clone size: .
D gene: TRBD1
CDR3 DNA: TGTGCCAGCAGACTGGACAGGGTGACTGAAGCTTTCTTT
CDR3 protein: CASRLDRVTEAFF

V gene: TRBV28
J gene: TRBJ2-1
clone size: .
D gene: .
CDR3 DNA: TGTGCCAGCAGTCCCTACCGCCGTTACAATGAGCAGTTCTTC
CDR3 protein: CASSPYRRYNEQFF

V gene: TRBV5-1
J gene: TRBJ1-1
clone size: .
D gene: TRBD1
CDR3 DNA: TGCGCCAGCAGCAGAACAGGGGTTCGGAACACTGAAGCTTTCTTT
CDR3 protein: CASSRTGVRNTEAFF